A selection of T cell receptor beta chains follows, all from one sample in a study of cytomegalovirus exposure and HLA in healthy donors. The table came from immunoSEQ multiplex PCR; TCRdb's copy has only in-frame clones and leaves some out. The sample contains about 160,000 clones, about 80% of which appear only once. The sample comprised PBMCs. The receptor source for this set is a man aged 18 to 29 in good health and CMV-seropositive. The CDR3 runs from the conserved cysteine through the conserved F or W. Each record gives: J gene, V gene, clone size, D gene, CDR3 protein, CDR3 DNA. The D gene is left open where the match is weak. Where a row states a size, it is once, few, many or the class of an expanded clone; other rows omit it.

J gene: TRBJ1-1
V gene: TRBV19
clone size: few
D gene: TRBD1
CDR3 protein: CASSPRQGAQLSAEAFF
CDR3 DNA: TGTGCCAGTAGTCCTAGACAGGGGGCTCAGTTGTCGGCTGAAGCTTTCTTT

J gene: TRBJ1-2
V gene: TRBV27
clone size: NA
D gene: TRBD1
CDR3 protein: CASRQGDYGYTF
CDR3 DNA: TGTGCCAGCCGACAGGGGGACTATGGCTACACCTTC

J gene: TRBJ1-4
V gene: TRBV27
clone size: NA
D gene: TRBD1
CDR3 protein: CASSPLTGANEKLFF
CDR3 DNA: TGTGCCAGCAGTCCATTGACAGGGGCTAATGAAAAACTGTTTTTT

J gene: TRBJ2-3
V gene: TRBV6-5
clone size: once
D gene: TRBD2
CDR3 protein: CASSQSGTRADTQYF
CDR3 DNA: TGTGCCAGCAGTCAATCCGGGACTAGGGCAGATACGCAGTATTTT

J gene: TRBJ2-2
V gene: TRBV5-4
clone size: NA
D gene: TRBD1
CDR3 protein: CASSRDRVDTGELFF
CDR3 DNA: TGTGCCAGCAGTAGGGACAGGGTGGACACCGGGGAGCTGTTTTTT

J gene: TRBJ2-5
V gene: TRBV7-2
clone size: NA
D gene: TRBD1
CDR3 protein: CASSLGQGRQETQYF
CDR3 DNA: TGTGCCAGCAGCTTGGGACAGGGGCGGCAAGAGACCCAGTACTTC

J gene: TRBJ2-7
V gene: TRBV4-1
clone size: once
D gene: TRBD1
CDR3 protein: CASSQTGTGTYEQYF
CDR3 DNA: TGCGCCAGCAGCCAGACCGGGACAGGCACCTACGAGCAGTACTTC

J gene: TRBJ1-2
V gene: TRBV19
clone size: NA
D gene: TRBD1
CDR3 protein: CASSTPPGQGARDYGYTF
CDR3 DNA: TGTGCCAGTAGTACCCCTCCGGGACAGGGGGCGCGAGACTATGGCTACACCTTC

J gene: TRBJ2-1
V gene: TRBV4-1
clone size: NA
D gene: TRBD2
CDR3 protein: CASSSSWTSTVHEQFF
CDR3 DNA: TGCGCCAGCAGCTCATCCTGGACTAGCACTGTACATGAGCAGTTCTTC

J gene: TRBJ1-2
V gene: TRBV13
clone size: NA
D gene: NA
CDR3 protein: CASSGRVATYYGYTF
CDR3 DNA: TGTGCCAGCAGCGGCCGGGTCGCTACTTACTATGGCTACACCTTC

J gene: TRBJ2-7
V gene: TRBV2
clone size: NA
D gene: NA
CDR3 protein: CASSDRYEQYF
CDR3 DNA: TGTGCCAGCAGTGACCGCTACGAGCAGTACTTC

J gene: TRBJ1-6
V gene: TRBV5-5
clone size: NA
D gene: TRBD1
CDR3 protein: CASSSLSGGSNSPLHF
CDR3 DNA: TGTGCCAGCAGCTCGTTATCAGGGGGGTCTAATTCACCCCTCCACTTT